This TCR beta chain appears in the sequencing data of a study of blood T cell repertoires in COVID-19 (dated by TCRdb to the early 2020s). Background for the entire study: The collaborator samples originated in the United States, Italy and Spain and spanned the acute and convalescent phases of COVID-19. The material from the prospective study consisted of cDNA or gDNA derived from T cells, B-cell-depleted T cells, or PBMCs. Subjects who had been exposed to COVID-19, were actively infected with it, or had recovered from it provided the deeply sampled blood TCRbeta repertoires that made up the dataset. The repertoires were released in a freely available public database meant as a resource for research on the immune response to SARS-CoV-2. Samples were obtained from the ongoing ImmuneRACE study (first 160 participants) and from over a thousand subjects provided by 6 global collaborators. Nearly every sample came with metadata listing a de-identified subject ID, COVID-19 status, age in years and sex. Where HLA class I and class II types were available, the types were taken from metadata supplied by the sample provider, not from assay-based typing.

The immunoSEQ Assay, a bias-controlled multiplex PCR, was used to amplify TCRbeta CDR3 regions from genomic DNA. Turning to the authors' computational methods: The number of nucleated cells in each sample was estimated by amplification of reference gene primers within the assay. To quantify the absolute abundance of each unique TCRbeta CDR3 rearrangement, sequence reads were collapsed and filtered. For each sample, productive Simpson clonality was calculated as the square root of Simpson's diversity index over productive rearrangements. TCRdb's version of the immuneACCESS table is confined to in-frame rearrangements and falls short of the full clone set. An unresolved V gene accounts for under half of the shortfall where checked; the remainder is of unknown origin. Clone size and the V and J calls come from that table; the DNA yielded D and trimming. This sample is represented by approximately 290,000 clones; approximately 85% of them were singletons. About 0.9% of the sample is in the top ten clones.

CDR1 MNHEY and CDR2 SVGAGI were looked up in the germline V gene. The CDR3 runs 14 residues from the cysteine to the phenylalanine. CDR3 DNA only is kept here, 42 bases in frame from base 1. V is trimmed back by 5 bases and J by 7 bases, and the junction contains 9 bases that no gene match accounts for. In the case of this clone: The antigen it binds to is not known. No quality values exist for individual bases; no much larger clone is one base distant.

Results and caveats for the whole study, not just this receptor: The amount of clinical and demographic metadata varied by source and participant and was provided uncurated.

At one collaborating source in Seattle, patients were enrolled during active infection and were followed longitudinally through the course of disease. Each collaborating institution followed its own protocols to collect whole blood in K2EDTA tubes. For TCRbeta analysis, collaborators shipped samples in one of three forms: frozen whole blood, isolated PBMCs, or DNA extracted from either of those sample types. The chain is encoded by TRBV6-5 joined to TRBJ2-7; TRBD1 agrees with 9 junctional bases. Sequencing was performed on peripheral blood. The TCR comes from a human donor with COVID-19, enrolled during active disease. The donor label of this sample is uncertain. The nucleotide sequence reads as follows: TGTGCCAGCAGTCGGGACAGGGAGGGGTGGGAGCAGTACTTC. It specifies CASSRDREGWEQYF.